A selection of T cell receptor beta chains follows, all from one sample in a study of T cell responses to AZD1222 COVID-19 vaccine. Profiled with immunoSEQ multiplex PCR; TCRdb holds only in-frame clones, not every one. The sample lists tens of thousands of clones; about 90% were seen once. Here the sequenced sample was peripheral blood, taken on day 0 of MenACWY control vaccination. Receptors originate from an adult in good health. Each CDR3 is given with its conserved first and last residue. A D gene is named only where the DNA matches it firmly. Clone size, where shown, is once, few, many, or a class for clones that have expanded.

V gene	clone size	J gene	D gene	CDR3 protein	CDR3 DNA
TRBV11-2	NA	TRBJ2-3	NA	CASSLGDYQGPTDTQYF	TGTGCCAGCAGCTTAGGCGACTACCAAGGACCCACAGATACGCAGTATTTT
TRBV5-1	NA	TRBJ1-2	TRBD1	CASSFGQGNGYTF	TGCGCCAGCAGTTTCGGACAGGGTAATGGCTACACCTTC
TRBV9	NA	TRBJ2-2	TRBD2	CASSVEQGLAGGPGTGELFF	TGTGCCAGCAGCGTAGAGCAAGGACTAGCGGGAGGGCCGGGCACCGGGGAGCTGTTTTTT
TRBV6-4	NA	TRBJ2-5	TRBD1	CASSTGTGGGETQYF	TGTGCCAGCAGCACCGGGACAGGAGGAGGGGAGACCCAGTACTTC
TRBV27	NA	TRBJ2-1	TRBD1	CASSHRQGRNNEQFF	TGTGCCAGCAGTCATCGACAGGGGCGTAACAATGAGCAGTTCTTC
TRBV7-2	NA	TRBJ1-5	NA	CASSLSAADSNQPQHF	TGTGCCAGCAGCTTAAGTGCGGCAGATAGCAATCAGCCCCAGCATTTT
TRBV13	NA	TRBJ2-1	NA	CASSGVGRARGNEQFF	TGTGCCAGCAGCGGTGTAGGACGGGCCCGAGGGAATGAGCAGTTCTTC
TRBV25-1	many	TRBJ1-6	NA	CASSEKGNSPLHF	TGTGCCAGCAGTGAAAAGGGTAATTCACCCCTCCACTTT
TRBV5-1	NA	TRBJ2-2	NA	CASSLEKAHTGELFF	TGCGCCAGCAGCTTGGAAAAGGCACACACCGGGGAGCTGTTTTTT
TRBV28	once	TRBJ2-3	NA	CASSLRVQGWADTQYF	TGTGCCAGCAGTTTAAGAGTCCAGGGATGGGCAGATACGCAGTATTTT
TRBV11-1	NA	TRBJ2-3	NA	CASSLNEGDTQYF	TGTGCCAGCAGCTTAAATGAGGGAGATACGCAGTATTTT
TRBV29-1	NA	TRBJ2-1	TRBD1	CSSRTGAIYNEQFF	TGCAGCTCCCGGACAGGGGCGATATACAATGAGCAGTTCTTC
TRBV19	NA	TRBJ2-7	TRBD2	CASSIAAAGYDYEQYF	TGTGCCAGTAGTATAGCTGCAGCGGGATATGATTACGAGCAGTACTTC
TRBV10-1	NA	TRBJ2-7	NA	CASSEGDGTYEQYF	TGCGCCAGCAGTGAGGGGGACGGAACCTACGAGCAGTACTTC
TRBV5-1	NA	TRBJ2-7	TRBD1	CASQPRTGTTYEQYF	TGCGCCAGCCAACCTAGGACAGGGACCACCTACGAGCAGTACTTC
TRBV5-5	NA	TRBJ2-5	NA	CASTNLGTTEETQYF	TGTGCCAGCACCAATCTCGGGACGACCGAAGAGACCCAGTACTTC
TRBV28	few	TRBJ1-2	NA	CASSWGDYGYTF	TGTGCCAGCAGTTGGGGCGACTATGGCTACACCTTC
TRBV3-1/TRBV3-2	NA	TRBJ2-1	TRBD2	CASSQVLAGGNEQFF	TGTGCCAGCAGCCAAGTACTAGCGGGAGGTAATGAGCAGTTCTTC
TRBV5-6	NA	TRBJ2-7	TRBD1	CASSLDRGGYEQYF	TGTGCCAGCAGTTTGGACAGGGGAGGATACGAGCAGTACTTC
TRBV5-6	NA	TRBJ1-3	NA	CASSPEGPSGNTIYF	TGTGCCAGCAGCCCAGAGGGACCCTCTGGAAACACCATATATTTT
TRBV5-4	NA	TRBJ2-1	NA	CASSLGGPSYNEQFF	TGTGCCAGCAGCTTGGGGGGGCCCTCCTACAATGAGCAGTTCTTC
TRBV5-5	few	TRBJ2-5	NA	CASSFPGGETQYF	TGTGCCAGCAGCTTCCCTGGGGGGGAGACCCAGTACTTC
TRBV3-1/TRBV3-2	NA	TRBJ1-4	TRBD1	CASSRDRVGEKLFF	TGTGCCAGCAGCCGAGACAGGGTTGGAGAAAAACTGTTTTTT
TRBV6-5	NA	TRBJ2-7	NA	CASSPQGTPYEQYF	TGTGCCAGCAGTCCGCAAGGGACTCCTTACGAGCAGTACTTC
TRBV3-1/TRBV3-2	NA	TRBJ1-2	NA	CASSQRGGEFGGYTF	TGTGCCAGCAGCCAGCGGGGCGGAGAATTCGGTGGCTACACCTTC
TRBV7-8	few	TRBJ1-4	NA	CASSPQVATNEKLFF	TGTGCCAGCAGCCCACAAGTGGCAACTAATGAAAAACTGTTTTTT
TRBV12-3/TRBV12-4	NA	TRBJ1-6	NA	CASRWDYNSPLHF	TGTGCCAGCAGGTGGGACTATAATTCACCCCTCCACTTT
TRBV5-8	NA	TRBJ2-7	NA	CASSLRGADEQYF	TGTGCCAGCAGCTTGCGAGGGGCCGACGAGCAGTACTTC
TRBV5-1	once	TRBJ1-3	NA	CASSLAPSGQGSGNTIYF	TGCGCCAGCAGCTTGGCACCATCGGGGCAGGGCTCTGGAAACACCATATATTTT
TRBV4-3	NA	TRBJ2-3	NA	CASSQETGRPDTQYF	TGCGCCAGCAGCCAAGAGACAGGGAGGCCAGATACGCAGTATTTT
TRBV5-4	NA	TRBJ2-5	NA	CASSLGHETQYF	TGTGCCAGCAGCTTGGGACATGAGACCCAGTACTTC
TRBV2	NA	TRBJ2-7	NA	CASSPKYEQYF	TGTGCCAGCAGCCCCAAGTACGAGCAGTACTTC
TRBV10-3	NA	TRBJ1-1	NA	CAISEERAAFF	TGTGCCATCAGTGAGGAACGGGCAGCTTTCTTT
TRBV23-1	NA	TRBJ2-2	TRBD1	CASSQSLDRAWTGELFF	TGCGCCAGCAGTCAAAGTCTTGACAGGGCATGGACCGGGGAGCTGTTTTTT
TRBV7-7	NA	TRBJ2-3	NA	CASSLNAHTDTQYF	TGTGCTAGCAGCTTAAACGCTCACACAGATACGCAGTATTTT
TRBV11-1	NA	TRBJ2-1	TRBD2	CASSQTSGTYNEQFF	TGTGCCAGCAGCCAGACTAGCGGTACCTACAATGAGCAGTTCTTC
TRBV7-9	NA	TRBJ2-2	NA	CASSMGLNTGELFF	TGTGCCAGCAGCATGGGACTTAACACCGGGGAGCTGTTTTTT
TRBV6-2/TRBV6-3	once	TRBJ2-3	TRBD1	CASSPYEGASTDTQYF	TGTGCCAGCAGTCCATACGAGGGGGCTAGCACAGATACGCAGTATTTT
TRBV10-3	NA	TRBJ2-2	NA	CATGQGDGELFF	TGTGCCACCGGGCAGGGTGACGGGGAGCTGTTTTTT
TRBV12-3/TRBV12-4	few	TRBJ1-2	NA	CASSFGTVAGYTF	TGTGCCAGCAGTTTCGGCACCGTAGCTGGCTACACCTTC
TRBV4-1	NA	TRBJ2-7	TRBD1	CASSQDSTGYEQYF	TGCGCCAGCAGCCAAGATTCGACAGGGTACGAGCAGTACTTC
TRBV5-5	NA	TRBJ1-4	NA	CASSLGFGTTATNEKLFF	TGTGCCAGCAGCTTGGGGTTCGGGACAACCGCAACTAATGAAAAACTGTTTTTT
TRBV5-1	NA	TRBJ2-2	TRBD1	CASSLRQGALTGELFF	TGCGCCAGCAGCTTGAGACAGGGGGCGCTCACCGGGGAGCTGTTTTTT
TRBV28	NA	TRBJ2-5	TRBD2	CASSLWPSQRESPETQYF	TGTGCCAGCAGTTTATGGCCTTCTCAGCGGGAGTCGCCGGAGACCCAGTACTTC
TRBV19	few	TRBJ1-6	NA	CASSIGGAPLHF	TGTGCCAGTAGTATTGGAGGTGCACCCCTCCACTTT
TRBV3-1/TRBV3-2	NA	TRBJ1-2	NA	CASSQPGAEGYTF	TGTGCCAGCAGCCAGCCAGGCGCGGAGGGCTACACCTTC
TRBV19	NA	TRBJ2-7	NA	CATARADGLSYEQYF	TGTGCCACTGCCAGGGCTGACGGACTCTCCTACGAGCAGTACTTC
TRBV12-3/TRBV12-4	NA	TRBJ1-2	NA	CASSFTGEYGYTF	TGTGCCAGCAGTTTTACTGGGGAATATGGCTACACCTTC
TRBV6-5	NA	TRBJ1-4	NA	CASRRSGTANEKLFF	TGTGCCAGCAGGCGTTCAGGGACGGCTAATGAAAAACTGTTTTTT
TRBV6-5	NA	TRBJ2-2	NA	CASSYYPGTGELFF	TGTGCCAGCAGTTACTACCCGGGCACCGGGGAGCTGTTTTTT
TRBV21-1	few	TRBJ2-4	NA	CASPRRIDRLAKNIQYF	TGTGCCAGCCCTCGGCGAATTGACAGGCTAGCCAAAAACATTCAGTACTTC
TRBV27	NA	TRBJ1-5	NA	CASRHGAGQPQHF	TGTGCCAGCAGGCATGGAGCTGGTCAGCCCCAGCATTTT